The next 11 T cell receptor beta chains were all read from a single sample in a study of blood T cell repertoires in COVID-19. Method: immunoSEQ multiplex PCR; TCRdb's copy keeps in-frame clones and lacks some. The sample carries under 35,000 clones, more than 80% recorded once. Sequenced: peripheral blood. The receptor source for this set is a man aged 55 to 70 with acute or convalescent COVID-19.

The chain joins TRBV12-3 or TRBV12-4 to TRBJ2-2, with TRBD2 identical over 9 bases. V lost 11 bases to trimming and J lost 7 bases; unmatched junction nucleotides: 8. This CDR3 is built from 13 residues. The CDR3 sequence: CAGGRAVGGELFF. The CDR3 DNA reads TGTGCCGGCGGGAGGGCCGTGGGCGGGGAGCTGTTTTTT.

Details on this clone: At one end, the junction sequence differs from germline, possibly due to a read error. V gene TRBV7-7 combines with J gene TRBJ2-1; the D gene could be TRBD1 or TRBD2 (6 bases each). Germline V lookup: CDR1 SSHAT, CDR2 FNYEAQ (reference sequence). The length of the CDR3 is 15 residues. CDR3 sequence: CASSLGGTLYNEQFF. Here the CDR3 DNA reads TGTGCTAGCAGCTTAGGGGGGACACTTTACAATGAGCAGTTCTTC.

The V call is TRBV18, the J call TRBJ1-5; 7 nucleotides align to TRBD1. Germline CDR1 reads KGHSH; CDR2 reads LQKENI. J lost 0 bases, V lost 5 bases, and 10 bases had no gene match. The CDR3 totals 17 residues. The CDR3 region is CASSAGTVDYSNQPQHF. The CDR3 nucleotides are TGTGCCAGCTCAGCCGGGACAGTTGATTATAGCAATCAGCCCCAGCATTTT. The full variable domain, completed using reference TRBV18 and TRBJ1-5, is NAGVMQNPRHLVRRRGQEARLRCSPMKGHSHVYWYRQLPEEGLKFMVYLQKENIIDESGMPKERFSAEFPKEGPSILRIQQVVRGDSAAYFCASSAGTVDYSNQPQHFGDGTRLSIL.

This CDR3 is CAAIPGLAGGGTDTQYF. In DNA, the CDR3 is TGTGCCGCTATCCCGGGACTAGCGGGGGGGGGCACAGATACGCAGTATTTT. The chain employs TRBV19 and TRBJ2-3, with 16 positions matching TRBD2. Germline V gene lookup returns CDR1 LNHDA and CDR2 SQIVND (reference sequence). Trimming removed 11 bases from V and 1 base from J; junction bases left unmatched: 9. This CDR3 contains 17 residues.

V and J are TRBV9 and TRBJ2-1, with TRBD2 identical over 12 bases. Germline CDR1 reads SGDLS; CDR2 reads YYNGEE. V lost 2 bases, J lost 9 bases, and 6 bases stayed unmatched. The CDR3 is 15 residues long. This CDR3 reads CASSVLAGGQGEQFF. The DNA for the CDR3 is TGTGCCAGCAGCGTGCTAGCGGGGGGGCAGGGTGAGCAGTTCTTC.

This clone was recorded a few times. V usage is TRBV5-1 and J usage is TRBJ2-7, with a possible D match to TRBD2 (5 bases). CDR3 length: 13 residues. In germline, CDR1 is SGHRS, CDR2 YFSETQ. The V end was cut by 4 bases, the J end by 0 bases, with 8 bases between. CDR3 nucleotides: TGCGCCAGCAGCGACTACACCTCCTACGAGCAGTACTTC. This sequence encodes CASSDYTSYEQYF.

The J gene is TRBJ1-2, the V gene TRBV4-1, with TRBD1 matching over 7 bases. CDR3 size: 16 residues. Looked up from germline, CDR1 is MGHRA and CDR2 is YSYEKL. V lost 1 base to trimming and J lost 4 bases; unmatched junction nucleotides: 9. CDR3 DNA sequence: TGCGCCAGCAGCCAAGGTCCGGGACAGACTCTCTATGGCTACACCTTC. Protein product: CASSQGPGQTLYGYTF.

The chain has TRBV5-1 and TRBJ2-5; 8 bases line up with TRBD1. V shed 5 bases, J shed 0 bases, and the junction held 3 bases outside the gene matches. CDR1 and CDR2 from the germline V gene are SGHRS and YFSETQ. The CDR3 is 14 residues long. The CDR3 bases are TGCGCCAGCAGATACAGGGGGAACCAAGAGACCCAGTACTTC. Its translation is CASRYRGNQETQYF.

The V call is TRBV6-6, the J call TRBJ2-1; D ambiguous. CDR1 and CDR2 (germline): MNHNY, SVGAGI (reference sequence). Trimming took off 5 bases at V and 8 bases at J, with 10 bases between the two ends. This CDR3 is 12 amino acids long. The CDR3 sequence is CASSGPGDEQFF. DNA for the CDR3: TGTGCCAGCAGTGGCCCGGGTGATGAGCAGTTCTTC.

The table lists this clone with a few counts. This chain connects TRBV4-1 to TRBJ1-4; no firm D call. Germline V lookup: CDR1 MGHRA, CDR2 YSYEKL. CDR3 length: 13 amino acids. Trimming took 3 bases from V and 13 from J, leaving 15 bases between them. CDR3 sequence: CASSQDPTMALFF. The CDR3, as DNA: TGCGCCAGCAGCCAGGATCCTACTATGGCACTGTTTTTT.

The chain recombines TRBV21-1 with TRBJ2-3; the table's D call of TRBD2 was not tested on the DNA. TRBV21-1 is a known pseudogene. This CDR3 contains 16 residues. Written as DNA, the CDR3 is TGTGCCAGCATCAGGTGGCATACTAGTTGCACAGATACGCAGTATTTT. It translates to CASIRWHTSCTDTQYF.